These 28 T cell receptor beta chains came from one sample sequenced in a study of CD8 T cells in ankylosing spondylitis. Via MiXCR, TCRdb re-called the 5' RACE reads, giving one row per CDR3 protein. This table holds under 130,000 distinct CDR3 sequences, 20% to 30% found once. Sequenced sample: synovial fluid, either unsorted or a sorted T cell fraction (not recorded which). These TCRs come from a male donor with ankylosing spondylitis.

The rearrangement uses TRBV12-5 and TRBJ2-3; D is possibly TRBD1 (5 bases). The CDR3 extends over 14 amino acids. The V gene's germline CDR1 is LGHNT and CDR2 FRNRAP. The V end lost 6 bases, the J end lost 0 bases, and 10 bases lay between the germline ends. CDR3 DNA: TGTGCTAGTGGATTTTCAGGGAGCACAGATACGCAGTATTTT. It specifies CASGFSGSTDTQYF.

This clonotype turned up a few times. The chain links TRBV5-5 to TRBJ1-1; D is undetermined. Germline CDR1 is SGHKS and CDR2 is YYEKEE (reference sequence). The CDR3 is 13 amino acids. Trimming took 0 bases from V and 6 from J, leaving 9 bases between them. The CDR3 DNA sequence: TGTGCCAGCAGCTTGGCCGGCGGGGCTGAAGCTTTCTTT. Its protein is CASSLAGGAEAFF.

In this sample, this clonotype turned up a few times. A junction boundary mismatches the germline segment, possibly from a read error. Here the CDR3 DNA reads TGCGCCAGCAGCTTAGAATCCCCGTACGGCACGGATACGCAGTATTTT. Protein sequence: CASSLESPYGTDTQYF. This rearrangement joins TRBV5-1 to TRBJ2-3; D remains ambiguous. This CDR3 has 16 residues. The germline gives CDR1 SGHRS, CDR2 YFSETQ. Together with reference TRBV5-1 and TRBJ2-3, the CDR3 gives the full variable domain: KAGVTQTPRYLIKTRGQQVTLSCSPISGHRSVSWYQQTPGQGLQFLFEYFSETQRNKGNFPGRFSGRQFSNSRSEMNVSTLELGDSALYLCASSLESPYGTDTQYFGPGTRLTVL.

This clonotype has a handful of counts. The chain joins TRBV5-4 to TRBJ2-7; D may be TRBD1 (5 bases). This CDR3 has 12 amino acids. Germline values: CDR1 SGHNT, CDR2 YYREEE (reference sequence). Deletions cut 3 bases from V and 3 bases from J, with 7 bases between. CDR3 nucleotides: TGTGCCAGCAGCTCAACAGGCTACGAGCAGTACTTC. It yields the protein CASSSTGYEQYF.

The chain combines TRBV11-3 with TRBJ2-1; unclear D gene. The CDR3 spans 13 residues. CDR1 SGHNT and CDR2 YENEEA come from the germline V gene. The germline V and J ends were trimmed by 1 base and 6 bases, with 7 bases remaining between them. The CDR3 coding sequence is TGTGCCAGCAGCTTAGGGCTCCTCAATGAGCAGTTCTTC. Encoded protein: CASSLGLLNEQFF. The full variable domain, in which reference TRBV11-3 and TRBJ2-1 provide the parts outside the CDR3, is EAGVVQSPRYKIIEKKQPVAFWCNPISGHNTLYWYLQNLGQGPELLIRYENEEAVDDSQLPKDRFSAERLKGVDSTLKIQPAELGDSAVYLCASSLGLLNEQFFGPGTRLTVL.

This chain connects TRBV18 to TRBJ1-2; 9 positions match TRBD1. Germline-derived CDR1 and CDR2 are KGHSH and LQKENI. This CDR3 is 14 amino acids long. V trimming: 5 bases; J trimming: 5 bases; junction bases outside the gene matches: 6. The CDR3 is CASSDGTGSYGYTF. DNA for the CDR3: TGTGCCAGCTCAGATGGGACAGGGTCTTATGGCTACACCTTC. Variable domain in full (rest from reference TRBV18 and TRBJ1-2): NAGVMQNPRHLVRRRGQEARLRCSPMKGHSHVYWYRQLPEEGLKFMVYLQKENIIDESGMPKERFSAEFPKEGPSILRIQQVVRGDSAAYFCASSDGTGSYGYTFGSGTRLTVV.

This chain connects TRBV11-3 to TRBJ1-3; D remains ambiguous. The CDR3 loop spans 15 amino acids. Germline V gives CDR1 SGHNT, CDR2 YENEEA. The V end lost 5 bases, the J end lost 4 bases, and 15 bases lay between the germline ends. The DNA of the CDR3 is TGTGCCAGCAGCCGACTGTTTACGTCCGGAAACACCATATATTTT. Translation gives CASSRLFTSGNTIYF.

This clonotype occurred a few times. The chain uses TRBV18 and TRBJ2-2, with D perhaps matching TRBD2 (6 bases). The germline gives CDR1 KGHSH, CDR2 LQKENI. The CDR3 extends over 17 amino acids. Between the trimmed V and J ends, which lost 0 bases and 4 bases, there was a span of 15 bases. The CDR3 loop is CASSPPSGASGTGELFF. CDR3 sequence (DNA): TGTGCCAGCTCACCACCCTCGGGAGCCTCGGGCACCGGGGAGCTGTTTTTT.

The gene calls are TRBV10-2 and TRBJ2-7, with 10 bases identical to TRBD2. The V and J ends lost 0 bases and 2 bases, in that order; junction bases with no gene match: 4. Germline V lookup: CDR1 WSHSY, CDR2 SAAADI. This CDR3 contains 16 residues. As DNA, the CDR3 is TGCGCCAGCAGTGAGTCGCTAGCGGGAGCCCCCTACGAGCAGTACTTC. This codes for CASSESLAGAPYEQYF.

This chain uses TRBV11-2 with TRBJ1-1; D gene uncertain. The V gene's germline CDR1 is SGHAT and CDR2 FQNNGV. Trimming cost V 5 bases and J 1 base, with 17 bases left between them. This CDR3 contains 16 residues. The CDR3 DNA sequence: TGTGCCAGCAGCCATTCGCGAGGGCGTACGAACACTGAAGCTTTCTTT. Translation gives CASSHSRGRTNTEAFF.

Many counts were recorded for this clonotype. DNA for the CDR3: TGTGCCAGCAGTGCGAAAAATGAGCAGTTCTTC. Encoded protein: CASSAKNEQFF. The V gene is TRBV2, the J gene TRBJ2-1; no clear D. CDR3 length: 11 residues. Germline V gene data show CDR1 as SNHLY and CDR2 as FYNNEI. V lost 4 bases and J 7 bases, leaving 5 bases between the germline ends.

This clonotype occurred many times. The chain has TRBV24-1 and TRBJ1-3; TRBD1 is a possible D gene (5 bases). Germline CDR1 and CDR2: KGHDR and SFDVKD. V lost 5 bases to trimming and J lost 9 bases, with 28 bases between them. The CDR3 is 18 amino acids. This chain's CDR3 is CATSAPGRVGIRRGTIYF. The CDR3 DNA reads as TGTGCCACCAGTGCCCCCGGCAGGGTGGGGATCCGAAGAGGCACCATATATTTT.

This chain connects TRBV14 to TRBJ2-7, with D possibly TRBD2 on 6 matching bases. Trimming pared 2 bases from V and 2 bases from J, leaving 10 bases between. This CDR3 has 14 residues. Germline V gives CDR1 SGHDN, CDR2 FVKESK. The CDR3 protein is CASSQRRGPYEQYF. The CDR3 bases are TGTGCCAGCAGCCAAAGGCGGGGCCCCTACGAGCAGTACTTC.

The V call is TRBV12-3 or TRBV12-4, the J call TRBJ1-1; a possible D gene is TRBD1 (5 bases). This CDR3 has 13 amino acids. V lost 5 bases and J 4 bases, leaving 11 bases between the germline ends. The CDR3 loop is CASSPTQGTEAFF. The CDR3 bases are TGTGCCAGCAGTCCCACCCAGGGCACTGAAGCTTTCTTT.

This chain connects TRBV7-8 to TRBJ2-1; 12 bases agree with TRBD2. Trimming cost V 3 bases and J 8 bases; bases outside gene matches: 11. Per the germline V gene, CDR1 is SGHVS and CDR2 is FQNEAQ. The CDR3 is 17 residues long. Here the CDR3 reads CASSFGSTSGSSYEQFF. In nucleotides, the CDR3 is TGTGCCAGCAGCTTCGGATCGACTAGCGGGAGCAGCTATGAGCAGTTCTTC.

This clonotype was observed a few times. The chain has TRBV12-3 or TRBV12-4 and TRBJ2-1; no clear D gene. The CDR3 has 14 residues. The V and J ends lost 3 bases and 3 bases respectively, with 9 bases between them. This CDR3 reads CASSLQESYNEQFF. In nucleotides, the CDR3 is TGTGCCAGCAGTTTGCAGGAGAGCTACAATGAGCAGTTCTTC.

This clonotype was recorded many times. Here the CDR3 reads CASSPITDYEQYF. The CDR3 nucleotides are TGTGCCAGCTCACCGATTACGGACTACGAGCAGTACTTC. The rearrangement joins TRBV18 to TRBJ2-7; D not certain. From germline, CDR1 is KGHSH and CDR2 LQKENI. The CDR3 length is 13 residues. The germline V and J ends were trimmed by 3 bases and 3 bases, with 9 bases remaining between them.

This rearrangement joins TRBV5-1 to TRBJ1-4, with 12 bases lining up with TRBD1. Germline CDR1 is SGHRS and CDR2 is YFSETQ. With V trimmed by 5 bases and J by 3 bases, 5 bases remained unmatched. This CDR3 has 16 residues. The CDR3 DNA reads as TGCGCCAGCAGGTCCGGGACAGGGGGCCCTAATGAAAAACTGTTTTTT. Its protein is CASRSGTGGPNEKLFF.

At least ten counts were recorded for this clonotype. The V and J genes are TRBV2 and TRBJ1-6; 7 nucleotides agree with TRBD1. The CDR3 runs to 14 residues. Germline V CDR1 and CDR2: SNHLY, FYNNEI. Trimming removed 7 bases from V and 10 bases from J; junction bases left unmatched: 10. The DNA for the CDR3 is TGTGCCAGCACCCGCACAGGGGTAGAGTCACCCCTCCACTTT. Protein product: CASTRTGVESPLHF.

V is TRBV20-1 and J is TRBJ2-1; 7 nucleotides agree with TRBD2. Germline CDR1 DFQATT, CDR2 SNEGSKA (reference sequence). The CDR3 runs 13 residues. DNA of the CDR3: TGCCTTGCTAGAGCGGGGACTTTAAATGAGCAGTTCTTC. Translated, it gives CLARAGTLNEQFF.

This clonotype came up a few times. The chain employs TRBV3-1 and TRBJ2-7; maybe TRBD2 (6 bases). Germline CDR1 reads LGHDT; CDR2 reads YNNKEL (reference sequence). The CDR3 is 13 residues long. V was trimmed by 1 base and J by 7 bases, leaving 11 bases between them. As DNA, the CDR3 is TGTGCCAGCAGCCAAGGTACGGGGGTGGAGCAGTACGTC. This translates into CASSQGTGVEQYV.

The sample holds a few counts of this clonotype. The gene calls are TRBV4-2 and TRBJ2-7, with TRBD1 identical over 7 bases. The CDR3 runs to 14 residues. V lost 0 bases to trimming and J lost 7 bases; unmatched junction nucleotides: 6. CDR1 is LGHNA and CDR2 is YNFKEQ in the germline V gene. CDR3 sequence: CASSQDATGREQYV. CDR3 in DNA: TGTGCCAGCAGCCAAGACGCGACAGGGAGAGAGCAGTACGTC.

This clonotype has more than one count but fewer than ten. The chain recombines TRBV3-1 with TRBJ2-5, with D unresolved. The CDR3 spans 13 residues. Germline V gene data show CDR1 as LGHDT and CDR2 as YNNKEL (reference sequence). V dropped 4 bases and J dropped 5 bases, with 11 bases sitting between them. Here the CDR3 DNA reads TGTGCCAGCAGCCCGAGCTTTCGGGAGACCCAGTACTTC. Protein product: CASSPSFRETQYF.

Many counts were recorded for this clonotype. CDR3 nucleotides: TGTGCCAGCAGCCAAGTTGACGGGGAGACCCAGTACTTC. It is translated as CASSQVDGETQYF. The chain uses TRBV3-1 and TRBJ2-5; D not certain. Deletions cut 1 base from V and 5 bases from J, with 8 bases between. In germline, CDR1 is LGHDT, CDR2 YNNKEL (reference sequence). There are 13 residues in the CDR3.

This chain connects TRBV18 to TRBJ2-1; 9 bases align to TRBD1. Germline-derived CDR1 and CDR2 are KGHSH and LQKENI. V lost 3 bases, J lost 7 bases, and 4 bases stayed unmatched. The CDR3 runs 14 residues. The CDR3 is CASSPGTGWNEQFF. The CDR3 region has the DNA TGTGCCAGCTCACCCGGGACAGGGTGGAATGAGCAGTTCTTC.

CDR3 sequence reads: CSAKFPGTKVFF. The CDR3 nucleotides read TGCAGTGCAAAGTTTCCGGGGACGAAGGTGTTTTTT. The chain employs TRBV20-1 and TRBJ1-4; the D gene is possibly TRBD1 (5 bases). The germline V gene has CDR1 DFQATT and CDR2 SNEGSKA (reference sequence). The CDR3 spans 12 residues. V was trimmed by 6 bases and J by 15 bases, leaving 20 bases between them.

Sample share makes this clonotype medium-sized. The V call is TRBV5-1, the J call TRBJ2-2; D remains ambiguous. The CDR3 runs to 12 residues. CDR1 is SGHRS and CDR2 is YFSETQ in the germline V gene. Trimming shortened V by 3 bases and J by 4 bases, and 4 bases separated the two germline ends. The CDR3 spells CASSSTTGELFF. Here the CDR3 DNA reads TGCGCCAGCAGCTCGACCACCGGGGAGCTGTTTTTT. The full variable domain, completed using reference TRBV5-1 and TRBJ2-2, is KAGVTQTPRYLIKTRGQQVTLSCSPISGHRSVSWYQQTPGQGLQFLFEYFSETQRNKGNFPGRFSGRQFSNSRSEMNVSTLELGDSALYLCASSSTTGELFFGEGSRLTVL.

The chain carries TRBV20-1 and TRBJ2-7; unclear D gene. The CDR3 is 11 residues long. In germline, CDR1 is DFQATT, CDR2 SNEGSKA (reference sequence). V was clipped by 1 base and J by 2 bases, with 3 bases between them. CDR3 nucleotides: TGCAGTGCTAGAGTAACCTACGAGCAGTACTTC. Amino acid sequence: CSARVTYEQYF.